This section outlines one T cell receptor (beta chain) sequence together with its context. Data came from immunoSEQ multiplex PCR; TCRdb stores just in-frame clones and leaves some out. The data hold some 170,000 clones, with 80% to 90% observed a single time. This sample was taken from a study of blood T cell repertoires in COVID-19. Germline loops: CDR1 MGHRA, CDR2 YSYEKL. The CDR3 is 16 residues long. V lost 4 bases and J 0 bases, leaving 13 bases between the germline ends. The receptor was isolated from a woman aged 45-65 years with acute or convalescent COVID-19. The rearrangement links TRBV4-1 to TRBJ2-1; D may be TRBD1 (6 bases). Sequences were obtained from peripheral blood. The CDR3 region is CASSPLGQTSYNEQFF. The DNA for the CDR3 is TGCGCCAGCAGCCCCCTCGGACAGACCTCCTACAATGAGCAGTTCTTC.